This T cell receptor beta chain was sequenced in a study of OX40 agonist ivuxolimab in advanced cancers. Looking at the study overall: Ivuxolimab, which patients received intravenously every 2 weeks, was dosed at 0.01 to 10 mg/kg.

The timepoints at which blood was sampled were baseline, cycle 4 day 1, and cycle 7 day 1. CDR3 length: 14 amino acids. Trimming removed 1 base from V and 4 bases from J, with 11 bases in between. Here immunoSEQ multiplex PCR was the method, and the copy in TCRdb shows in-frame clones only, minus some. The table shows approximately 35,000 clones, with approximately 89% occurring only once. This chain links TRBV23-1 with TRBJ2-7; D could derive from TRBD1 or TRBD2 (5 bases each). TRBV23-1 is designated an ORF whose function remains uncertain. Specimen: CD4+ or CD8+ T cells sorted from blood, collected in a trial of the OX40 agonist ivuxolimab. This TCR came from an adult with an advanced solid tumor such as melanoma, head and neck, liver or kidney cancer. The CDR3 bases are TGCGCCAGCAGTCAATACGCAGGGAGTTACGAGCAGTACTTC. This encodes CASSQYAGSYEQYF.